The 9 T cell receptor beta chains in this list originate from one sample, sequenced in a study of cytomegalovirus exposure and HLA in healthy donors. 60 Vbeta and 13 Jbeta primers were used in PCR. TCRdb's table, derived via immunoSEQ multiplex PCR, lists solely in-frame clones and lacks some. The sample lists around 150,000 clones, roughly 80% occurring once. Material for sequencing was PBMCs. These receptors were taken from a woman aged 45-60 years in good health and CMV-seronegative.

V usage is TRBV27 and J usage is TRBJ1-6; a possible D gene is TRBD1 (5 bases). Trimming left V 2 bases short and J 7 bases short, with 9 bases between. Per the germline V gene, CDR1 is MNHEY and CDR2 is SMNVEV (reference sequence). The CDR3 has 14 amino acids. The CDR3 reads CASSLAGSNSPLHF. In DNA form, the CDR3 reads TGTGCCAGCAGTTTAGCAGGGTCCAATTCACCCCTCCACTTT.

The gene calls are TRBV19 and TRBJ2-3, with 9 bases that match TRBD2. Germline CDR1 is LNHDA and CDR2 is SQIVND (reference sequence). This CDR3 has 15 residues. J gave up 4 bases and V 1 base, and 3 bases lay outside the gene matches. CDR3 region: CASSIGAGGPDTQYF. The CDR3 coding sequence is TGTGCCAGTAGTATAGGAGCGGGGGGCCCAGATACGCAGTATTTT.

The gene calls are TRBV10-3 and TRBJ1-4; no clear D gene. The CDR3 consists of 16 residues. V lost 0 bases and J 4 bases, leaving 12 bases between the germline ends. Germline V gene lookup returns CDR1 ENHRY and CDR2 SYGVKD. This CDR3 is CAISESLDFYNEKLFF. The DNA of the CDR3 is TGTGCCATCAGTGAGTCCCTAGACTTCTATAATGAAAAACTGTTTTTT.

The CDR3 DNA reads as TGTGCCAGCAGCCAGAGGAACCAAGAGACCCAGTACTTC. It codes for CASSQRNQETQYF. V gene TRBV7-6 combines with J gene TRBJ2-5; D remains ambiguous. With 5 bases removed from V and 0 bases from J, the gap between germline ends came to 7 bases. There are 13 residues in the CDR3. The germline V gene has CDR1 SGHVS and CDR2 FNYEAQ.

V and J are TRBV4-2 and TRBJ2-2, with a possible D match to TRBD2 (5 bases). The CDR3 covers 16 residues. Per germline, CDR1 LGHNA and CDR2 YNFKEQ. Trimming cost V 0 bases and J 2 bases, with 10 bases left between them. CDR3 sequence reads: CASSQEAGYNTGELFF. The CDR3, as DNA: TGTGCCAGCAGCCAAGAGGCGGGTTATAACACCGGGGAGCTGTTTTTT.

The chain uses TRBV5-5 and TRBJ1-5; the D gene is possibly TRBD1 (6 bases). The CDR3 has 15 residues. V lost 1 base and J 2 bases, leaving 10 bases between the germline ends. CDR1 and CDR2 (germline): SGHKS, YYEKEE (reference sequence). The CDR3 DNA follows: TGTGCCAGCAGCTTGTTGAACAGGGGCAATCAGCCCCAGCATTTT. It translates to CASSLLNRGNQPQHF.

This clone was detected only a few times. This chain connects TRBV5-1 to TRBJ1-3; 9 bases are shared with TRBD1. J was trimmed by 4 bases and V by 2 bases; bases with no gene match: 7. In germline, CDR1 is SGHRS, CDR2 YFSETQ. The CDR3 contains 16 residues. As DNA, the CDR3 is TGCGCCAGCAGCTTTGCCGGGACAGGGAGAGGAAACACCATATATTTT. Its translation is CASSFAGTGRGNTIYF.

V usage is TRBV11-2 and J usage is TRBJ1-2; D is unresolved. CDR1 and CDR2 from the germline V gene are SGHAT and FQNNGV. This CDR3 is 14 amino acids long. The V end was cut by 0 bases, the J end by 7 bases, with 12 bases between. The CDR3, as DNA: TGTGCCAGCAGCTTAGAACAGCTTGGCTCTGGCTACACCTTC. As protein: CASSLEQLGSGYTF.

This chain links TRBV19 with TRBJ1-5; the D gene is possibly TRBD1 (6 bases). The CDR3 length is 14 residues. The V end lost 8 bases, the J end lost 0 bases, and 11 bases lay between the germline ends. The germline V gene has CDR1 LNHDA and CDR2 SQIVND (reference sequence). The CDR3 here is CASGGHFSNQPQHF. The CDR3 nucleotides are TGTGCCAGTGGGGGACATTTTAGCAATCAGCCCCAGCATTTT.